This T cell receptor (beta chain) was recovered during a study of T cell responses to AZD1222 COVID-19 vaccine. The germline V gene has CDR1 SGHRS and CDR2 YFSETQ. The CDR3 extends over 15 amino acids. Trimming cost V 1 base and J 6 bases, with 16 bases left between them. As for this clone: Its antigen is still unknown.

Study-wide findings and caveats: Spike-specific TCR depth and breadth grew after two AZD1222 doses.

Generated by immunoSEQ multiplex PCR, the TCRdb table keeps only in-frame clones and is missing some. Here the sample spans roughly 150,000 clones, about 87% being singletons. The sequenced sample was peripheral blood, obtained on day 0 of MenACWY control vaccination. The TCR was taken from an adult in good health. This rearrangement joins TRBV5-1 to TRBJ1-1, with D hard to call. DNA for the CDR3: TGCGCCAGCAGCTTGTTGGGCAGTTCATCCGCTGAAGCTTTCTTT. Translation: CASSLLGSSSAEAFF.